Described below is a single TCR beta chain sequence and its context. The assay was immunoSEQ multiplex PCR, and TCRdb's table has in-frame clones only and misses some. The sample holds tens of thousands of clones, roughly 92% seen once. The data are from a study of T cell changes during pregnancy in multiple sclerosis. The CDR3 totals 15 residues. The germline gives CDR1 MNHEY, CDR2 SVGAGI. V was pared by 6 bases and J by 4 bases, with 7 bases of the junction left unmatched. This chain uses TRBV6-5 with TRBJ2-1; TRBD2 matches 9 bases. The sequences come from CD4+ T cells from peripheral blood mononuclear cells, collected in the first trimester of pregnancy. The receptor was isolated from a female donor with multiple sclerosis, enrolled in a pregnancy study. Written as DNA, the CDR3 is TGTGCCAGCAGGGGAGCGGGAGGTGGGTACAATGAGCAGTTCTTC. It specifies CASRGAGGGYNEQFF.